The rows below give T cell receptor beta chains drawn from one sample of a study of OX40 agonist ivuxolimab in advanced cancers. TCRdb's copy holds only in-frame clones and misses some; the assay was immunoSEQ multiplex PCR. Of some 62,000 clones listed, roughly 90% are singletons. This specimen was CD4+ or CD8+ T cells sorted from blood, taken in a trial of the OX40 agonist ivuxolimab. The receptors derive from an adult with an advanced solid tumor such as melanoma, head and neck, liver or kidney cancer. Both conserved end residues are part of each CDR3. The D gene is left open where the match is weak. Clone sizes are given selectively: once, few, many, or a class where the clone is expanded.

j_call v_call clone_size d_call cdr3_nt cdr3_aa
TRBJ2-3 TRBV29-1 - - TGCAGCGTTGAAAGGAGTGGGAATACGCAGTATTTT CSVERSGNTQYF
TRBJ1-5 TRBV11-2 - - TGTGCCAGCAGCACTGGGGCAGGCAATCAGCCCCAGCATTTT CASSTGAGNQPQHF
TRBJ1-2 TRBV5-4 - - TGTGCCAGCAGCAGGGGGGTTAACCGCTACACCTTC CASSRGVNRYTF
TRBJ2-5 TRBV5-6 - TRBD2 TGTGCCAGCAGCTATACTAAGAGCGGGGGCCTCCAAGAGACCCAGTACTTC CASSYTKSGGLQETQYF
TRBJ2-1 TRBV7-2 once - TGTGCCAGCAGAAGGACTGGTACATTCTACAATGAGCAGTTCTTC CASRRTGTFYNEQFF
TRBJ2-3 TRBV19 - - TGTGCCAGTAGTATAGCTCAGGGGCCCACAGATACGCAGTATTTT CASSIAQGPTDTQYF
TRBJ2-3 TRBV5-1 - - TGCGCCAGCAGCTTGCTAGGTACGGTAGATACGCAGTATTTT CASSLLGTVDTQYF
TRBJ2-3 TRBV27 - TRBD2 TGTGCCAGCAGGCTAGCGGGAGGACACACAGATACGCAGTATTTT CASRLAGGHTDTQYF
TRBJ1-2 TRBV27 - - TGTGCCAGCAGCTCAGGACCGGGGTATGGCTACACCTTC CASSSGPGYGYTF
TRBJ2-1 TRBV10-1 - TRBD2 TGCGCCAGCTCACTAGCGGGAGGGCCAGGTGAGCAGTTCTTC CASSLAGGPGEQFF
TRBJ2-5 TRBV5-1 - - TGCGCCAGCAGCTTGGAGGCAGGGTTCGGAAGCAAAGAGACCCAGTACTTC CASSLEAGFGSKETQYF
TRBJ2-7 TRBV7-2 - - TGTGCCAGCAGCTTGAGGGTTTGGCAGGGTATCGACTACGAGCAGTACTTC CASSLRVWQGIDYEQYF
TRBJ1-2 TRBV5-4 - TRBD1 TGTGCCAGCAGCGGGCCGACAGGGGCGGGTGGCTACACCTTC CASSGPTGAGGYTF
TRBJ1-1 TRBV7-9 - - TGTGCCAGCAGCTTAGGGTCGAACACTGAAGCTTTCTTT CASSLGSNTEAFF
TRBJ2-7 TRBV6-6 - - TGTGCCAGCAGTTACTCAGGTCAGGGCGAGCAGTACTTC CASSYSGQGEQYF
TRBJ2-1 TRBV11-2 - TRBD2 TGTGCCAGCAGCCCCGGACTAGCGGGACAAACCTCCTACAATGAGCAGTTCTTC CASSPGLAGQTSYNEQFF
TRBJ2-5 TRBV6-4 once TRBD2 TGTGCCAGCAGTGACCACACTAGCGGGAGTGGGCCTGAGACCCAGTACTTC CASSDHTSGSGPETQYF
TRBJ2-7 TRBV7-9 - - TGTGCCAGCAGCTTAGGAGCCCCCTCCTTTCCGGACTACGAGCAGTACTTC CASSLGAPSFPDYEQYF